The 8 T cell receptor beta chains below all came from one sample that was sequenced in a study of blood T cell repertoires in COVID-19. TCRdb's copy holds only in-frame clones and misses some; the assay was immunoSEQ multiplex PCR. Among around 19,000 clones listed, about 91% were seen once. Sequenced input: peripheral blood. These receptors were collected from a human donor in a cohort sampled during active COVID-19. The donor label of this sample is uncertain.

CDR3 nucleotides: TGTGCCAGCAGCGTAGCTCCCGCGGGAGATTACGAGCAGTACTTC. Its protein is CASSVAPAGDYEQYF. The chain joins TRBV9 to TRBJ2-7, with 7 bases identical to TRBD2. In germline, CDR1 is SGDLS, CDR2 YYNGEE. V dropped 0 bases and J dropped 4; count of bases not matched to a gene: 7. This CDR3 is 15 amino acids long.

Within the sample, this clone is medium-sized. V is TRBV5-6 and J is TRBJ2-7, with D possibly TRBD2 on 5 matching bases. Germline V gene lookup returns CDR1 SGHDT and CDR2 YYEEEE. The ends were cut back, 4 bases at V and 2 bases at J, with 13 bases in the middle. This CDR3 has 14 amino acids. The CDR3 region is CASSPVLATYEQYF. The CDR3 DNA reads TGTGCCAGCAGCCCGGTGCTAGCAACCTACGAGCAGTACTTC.

This rearrangement joins TRBV11-2 to TRBJ2-3; 11 bases are a match to TRBD2. Germline CDR1 is SGHAT and CDR2 is FQNNGV. V lost 3 bases and J lost 4; bases outside the gene matches: 3. CDR3 length: 15 amino acids. The DNA of the CDR3 is TGTGCCAGCAGCTTGACTAGCGGGATGCCAGATACGCAGTATTTT. This sequence encodes CASSLTSGMPDTQYF.

The rearrangement joins TRBV7-3 to TRBJ1-1, with 8 bases identical to TRBD1. J lost 1 base, V lost 6 bases, and 4 bases had no gene match. Germline CDR1 is SGHTA and CDR2 is FQGTGA. The CDR3 extends over 14 amino acids. The CDR3 sequence: CASRKTGGNTEAFF. CDR3 sequence (DNA): TGTGCCAGCAGGAAAACAGGGGGGAACACTGAAGCTTTCTTT.

This clone is deemed medium-sized. The chain combines TRBV19 with TRBJ2-5; 8 bases fit TRBD2. The CDR3 runs 17 residues. Germline assignment: CDR1 LNHDA and CDR2 SQIVND (reference sequence). The junction had 14 bases not matched to a gene; V was cut back by 6 bases and J by 2 bases. CDR3 sequence reads: CASRDHGAGGGQETQYF. CDR3 bases: TGTGCCAGTAGGGACCATGGCGCGGGCGGGGGGCAAGAGACCCAGTACTTC.

This chain links TRBV4-2 with TRBJ2-7; tentatively, D is TRBD2 (6 bases). CDR3 length equals 13 residues. The V gene's germline CDR1 is LGHNA and CDR2 YNFKEQ. The V end lost 7 bases, the J end lost 3 bases, and 13 bases lay between the germline ends. The CDR3 loop is CASTRHGSYEQYF. The DNA of the CDR3 is TGTGCCAGCACCCGCCACGGGAGCTACGAGCAGTACTTC.

In its sample, this clone was seen once. V and J are TRBV5-1 and TRBJ2-2; 14 bases line up with TRBD2. CDR3 size: 16 residues. V was clipped by 4 bases and J by 5 bases; unmatched bases: 4. CDR1 and CDR2 from the germline V gene are SGHRS and YFSETQ. The CDR3 protein is CASSKGLAGDTGELFF. The CDR3 DNA reads as TGCGCCAGCAGCAAGGGACTAGCGGGAGATACCGGGGAGCTGTTTTTT.

This clone showed up just once. V gene TRBV2 combines with J gene TRBJ2-3; 9 nucleotides agree with TRBD2. Trimming at V came to 4 bases and at J to 5 bases, leaving 4 bases not matched to a gene. The CDR3 runs to 14 residues. Germline V gene sequence: CDR1 SNHLY, CDR2 FYNNEI. This CDR3 is CASSGLAAEDTQYF. The DNA for the CDR3 is TGTGCCAGCAGTGGACTAGCGGCCGAAGATACGCAGTATTTT. The variable domain in full, completed from reference TRBV2 and TRBJ2-3, reads EPEVTQTPSHQVTQMGQEVILRCVPISNHLYFYWYRQILGQKVEFLVSFYNNEISEKSEIFDDQFSVERPDGSNFTLKIRSTKLEDSAMYFCASSGLAAEDTQYFGPGTRLTVL.